The 12 T cell receptor beta chains given below trace back to one sample, sequenced in a study of response to subunit inactivated influenza vaccine. One entry per CDR3 protein, called by TCRdb with MiXCR from the RT-PCR reads. Among 400,000 to 650,000 distinct CDR3 sequences listed, more than 7% were seen once. The specimen comprised PBMCs from blood, sampled roughly 24 months after vaccination. These receptors all come from a man between 50 and 69 years old who received an inactivated influenza vaccine.

The rearrangement joins TRBV27 to TRBJ2-5, with TRBD2 as a possible D gene (5 bases). With 1 base removed from V and 2 bases from J, the gap between germline ends came to 8 bases. Looked up from germline, CDR1 is MNHEY and CDR2 is SMNVEV (reference sequence). The CDR3 is 14 amino acids. CDR3 sequence: CASSLYGNQETQYF. The CDR3 DNA reads TGTGCCAGCAGTTTATACGGGAATCAAGAGACCCAGTACTTC.

This clonotype was observed a handful of times. The chain links TRBV11-2 to TRBJ2-1; D not resolved. Trimming left V 5 bases short and J 6 bases short, with 11 bases between. The germline V gene encodes CDR1 SGHAT and CDR2 FQNNGV. The CDR3 extends over 13 amino acids. The DNA for the CDR3 is TGTGCCAGCAGCCCCATTCGAGCCAATGAGCAGTTCTTC. It is translated as CASSPIRANEQFF.

This clonotype was recorded at least ten times. The chain employs TRBV7-2 and TRBJ2-7; 10 nucleotides match TRBD2. The CDR3 runs 14 residues. Germline V gene lookup returns CDR1 SGHTA and CDR2 FQGNSA. V was clipped by 5 bases and J by 10 bases; unmatched bases: 11. The CDR3 region is CASSPTSSGGEQYF. Here the CDR3 DNA reads TGTGCCAGCAGCCCCACTTCCAGCGGGGGGGAACAGTACTTC.

The V call is TRBV4-3, the J call TRBJ2-7; D is ambiguous. With 0 bases removed from V and 6 bases from J, the gap between germline ends came to 6 bases. Germline values: CDR1 LGHNA, CDR2 YSLEER. CDR3 length: 12 amino acids. CDR3 region: CASSQDGSEQYF. The DNA for the CDR3 is TGCGCCAGCAGCCAAGATGGCTCCGAGCAGTACTTC.

This clonotype was observed a handful of times. V usage is TRBV5-1 and J usage is TRBJ2-1; D remains ambiguous. V lost 2 bases to trimming and J lost 3 bases, with 12 bases between them. The CDR3 runs 15 residues. Looked up from germline, CDR1 is SGHRS and CDR2 is YFSETQ. CDR3 sequence (DNA): TGCGCCAGCAGCTTTGACGTTAACAACTACAATGAGCAGTTCTTC. Amino acid sequence: CASSFDVNNYNEQFF.

This clonotype was counted at least ten times. The chain uses TRBV7-2 and TRBJ1-2; tentative D call: TRBD1 (5 bases). The CDR3 consists of 13 residues. Germline V gene sequence: CDR1 SGHTA, CDR2 FQGNSA. Trimming shortened V by 5 bases and J by 3 bases, and 10 bases separated the two germline ends. The CDR3 DNA reads TGTGCCAGCAGCGAGGGGAAGCACTATGGCTACACCTTC. It encodes CASSEGKHYGYTF. The full variable domain, completed using reference TRBV7-2 and TRBJ1-2, is GAGVSQSPSNKVTEKGKDVELRCDPISGHTALYWYRQSLGQGLEFLIYFQGNSAPDKSGLPSDRFSAERTGGSVSTLTIQRTQQEDSAVYLCASSEGKHYGYTFGSGTRLTVV.

This clonotype has a handful of counts. The CDR3 sequence: CASSGVGIDEQYF. In nucleotides, the CDR3 is TGTGCCAGCAGCGGCGTAGGGATCGACGAGCAGTACTTC. The chain combines TRBV2 with TRBJ2-7; no reliable D call. The CDR3 contains 13 residues. From germline, CDR1 is SNHLY and CDR2 FYNNEI. The V and J ends lost 6 bases and 5 bases respectively, with 14 bases between them.

This clonotype was seen only a few times. The rearrangement uses TRBV28 and TRBJ2-6, with TRBD1 identical over 11 bases. V dropped 2 bases and J dropped 2; count of bases not matched to a gene: 5. Germline V gene sequence: CDR1 MDHEN, CDR2 SYDVKM. The CDR3 is 18 residues long. CDR3 in DNA: TGTGCCAGCAGTTTAAGCGGGACAGGGGGTGCTGGGGCCAACGTCCTGACTTTC. It yields the protein CASSLSGTGGAGANVLTF.

There are many counts of this clonotype. V is TRBV20-1 and J is TRBJ2-7, with 8 bases identical to TRBD1. The CDR3 has 18 amino acids. V was clipped by 4 bases and J by 1 base; unmatched bases: 18. Germline V lookup: CDR1 DFQATT, CDR2 SNEGSKA (reference sequence). The CDR3 nucleotides are TGCAGTGCTAACCGGGACAGGACTACTCCTAAGAGGTCCTACGAGCAGTACTTC. This translates into CSANRDRTTPKRSYEQYF.

A few counts support this clonotype. The CDR3: CASTKSGTLSTDTQYF. DNA for the CDR3: TGTGCCAGCACCAAAAGTGGGACGCTGAGCACAGATACGCAGTATTTT. This chain uses TRBV6-1 with TRBJ2-3, with D tentatively TRBD1 or TRBD2 (5 bases each). Germline CDR1 is MNHNS and CDR2 is SASEGT. CDR3 length equals 16 residues. V dropped 7 bases and J dropped 0 bases, with 17 bases sitting between them.

The CDR3 spells CASSTSGLARNIQYF. The DNA for the CDR3 is TGTGCCAGCAGTACCTCGGGACTAGCGAGAAACATTCAGTACTTC. The chain uses TRBV2 and TRBJ2-4; TRBD2 agrees at 10 bases. The length of the CDR3 is 15 residues. V dropped 5 bases and J dropped 6; count of bases not matched to a gene: 7. Germline V gene lookup returns CDR1 SNHLY and CDR2 FYNNEI.

The chain carries TRBV4-3 and TRBJ2-1, with a weak D call TRBD2 (5 bases). With 0 bases removed from V and 1 base from J, the gap between germline ends came to 10 bases. Germline assignment: CDR1 LGHNA and CDR2 YSLEER. The CDR3 runs 16 residues. The CDR3 region has the DNA TGCGCCAGCAGCCAAGAAACGGGGTCATCCTACAATGAGCAGTTCTTC. Protein product: CASSQETGSSYNEQFF.